This T cell receptor beta chain appears in the sequencing data of a study of CD8+CD57+ T cells in acquired aplastic anemia. Only patients with CD8+CD57+ cell expansion on flow cytometry were chosen for sequencing. A note on this clonotype: Its antigen is unidentified.

The use of genomic DNA as template underpinned the TCR beta VDJ and CDR3 profiling. MiXCR was run by TCRdb on the reads, yielding one entry per CDR3 protein. The sample consists of approximately 300,000 distinct CDR3 sequences, roughly 61% of them appearing once. CDR1 and CDR2 (germline): KGHDR, SFDVKD. V gave up 1 base and J gave up 2 bases, with 4 bases separating them. The CDR3 totals 13 residues. Study-wide points: Patients and controls turned out to have some 30 CD8+ CDR3 sequences in common. Levels of CD8+ Simpson's diversity were not significantly distinct in patients versus controls.

The sample consisted of sorted CD4+, CD8+, or CD8+CD57+ T cells (not recorded which) from PBMCs. The TCR sequence derives from a human donor with aplastic anemia. This chain joins TRBV24-1 and TRBJ1-2; D gene uncertain. DNA for the CDR3: TGTGCCACCAGTGATTTTTCCAACTATGGCTACACCTTC. The encoded protein is CATSDFSNYGYTF.